The clone carrying this TCR beta chain was seen only once. The antigen remains undetermined. TCRdb keeps only in-frame clones here, not all; method: immunoSEQ multiplex PCR. The sample lists fewer than 200,000 clones, about 85% occurring once. Germline CDR1 is SGDLS and CDR2 is YYNGEE. After removal of 5 bases from V and 5 bases from J, the junction contained 13 bases not matched to a gene. The CDR3 spans 16 residues. The data belong to a study of cytomegalovirus exposure and HLA in healthy donors. Study summary: Later, an analysis reported that the 95 to 150 validation repertoires had used the same platform as the approximately 680 first-cohort repertoires. Points from the study as a whole: Both high specificity and high sensitivity reportedly marked the classifier's diagnosis of cytomegalovirus status.

This TCR came from a man younger than 30 in good health and CMV-seropositive. The chain joins TRBV9 to TRBJ2-1, with 7 bases fitting TRBD1. Sequenced input: PBMCs. The CDR3 DNA is TGTGCCAGCAGTCTAACTTGGGACAGCGAGGACAATGAGCAGTTCTTC. Amino acid sequence: CASSLTWDSEDNEQFF.